This T cell receptor (beta chain) was obtained from a study of T cells after yellow fever vaccination. TCRdb ran MiXCR on the 5' RACE reads and lists one entry per CDR3 protein. The table shows hundreds of thousands of distinct CDR3 sequences, with approximately 19% occurring only once. The CDR3 has 13 amino acids. Deletions cut 1 base from V and 9 bases from J, with 12 bases between. This clonotype was seen a single time. The missing conserved phenylalanine or tryptophan at the end of this CDR3 makes a read error likely. The receptor was derived from a man between 18 and 35 years old who received the YFV17D yellow fever vaccine. The chain joins TRBV12-3 or TRBV12-4 to TRBJ2-5; D is ambiguous. The material sequenced was PBMCs, taken before the yellow fever booster vaccination. CDR3 sequence (DNA): TGTGCCAGCAGTTTAGGGACCGAATGGTCCCAGTACTTG. Its translation: CASSLGTEWSQYL.